One sample yielded the 10 T cell receptor beta chains listed below, sequenced in a study of T cells after yellow fever vaccination. TCRdb ran MiXCR on the 5' RACE reads and lists one entry per CDR3 protein. The repertoire holds 300,000 to 350,000 distinct CDR3 sequences, with around 10% as singletons. The sample consisted of CD4+ T cells sorted from PBMCs, taken 45 days after the yellow fever booster vaccination. Receptors originate from a man younger than 35 who received the YFV17D yellow fever vaccine.

The V and J genes are TRBV5-1 and TRBJ2-2; D ambiguous. The CDR3 is made up of 14 amino acids. The V gene's germline CDR1 is SGHRS and CDR2 YFSETQ. V gave up 0 bases and J gave up 5 bases, with 8 bases separating them. The CDR3 protein is CASSLVLATGELFF. The CDR3, as DNA: TGCGCCAGCAGCTTGGTACTGGCTACCGGGGAGCTGTTTTTT.

The chain links TRBV28 to TRBJ1-2; D unresolved. V lost 6 bases and J 7 bases, leaving 12 bases between the germline ends. The CDR3 consists of 12 residues. The germline CDR1 and CDR2 sequences are MDHEN and SYDVKM. CDR3: CASSTPTGGYTF. The CDR3 DNA reads TGTGCCAGCAGCACTCCGACGGGTGGCTACACCTTC.

This clonotype was counted between two and nine times. The gene calls are TRBV7-9 and TRBJ1-5; maybe TRBD1 (5 bases). Germline assignment: CDR1 SEHNR and CDR2 FQNEAQ (reference sequence). The CDR3 loop spans 17 amino acids. The V and J ends lost 5 bases and 1 base respectively, with 18 bases between them. CDR3 nucleotide sequence: TGTGCCAGCAGCCCCCGAGGTGCTGGGGACAGCAATCAGCCCCAGCATTTT. This gives the protein CASSPRGAGDSNQPQHF. The variable domain in full, completed from reference TRBV7-9 and TRBJ1-5, reads DTGVSQNPRHKITKRGQNVTFRCDPISEHNRLYWYRQTLGQGPEFLTYFQNEAQLEKSRLLSDRFSAERPKGSFSTLEIQRTEQGDSAMYLCASSPRGAGDSNQPQHFGDGTRLSIL.

The genes are TRBV20-1 and TRBJ2-1, with 7 bases aligning to TRBD2. After removal of 6 bases from V and 6 bases from J, the junction contained 8 bases not matched to a gene. Germline loops: CDR1 DFQATT, CDR2 SNEGSKA (reference sequence). There are 13 residues in the CDR3. The chain's CDR3 is CSAAPGTTNEQFF. In nucleotides, the CDR3 is TGCAGTGCCGCACCTGGGACTACCAATGAGCAGTTCTTC.

V is TRBV4-1 and J is TRBJ2-1, with 9 positions matching TRBD2. The junction had 16 bases not matched to a gene; V was cut back by 3 bases and J by 10 bases. The germline CDR1 and CDR2 sequences are MGHRA and YSYEKL. The CDR3 spans 17 residues. CDR3 protein: CASSQRDRSGGTREQFF. CDR3 in DNA: TGCGCCAGCAGCCAGAGGGACCGTAGCGGGGGTACGAGGGAGCAGTTCTTC.

The chain has TRBV12-3 or TRBV12-4 and TRBJ1-1; possibly TRBD1 for D (5 bases). The V gene lost 5 bases and the J gene lost 6 bases, with 19 bases spanning the gap. The CDR3 length is 15 residues. CDR3 coding DNA: TGTGCCAGCAGTCGTGCCCTCAGTGGCAGGGCTGAAGCTTTCTTT. It encodes CASSRALSGRAEAFF.

This sequence joins TRBV10-1 and TRBJ1-1; D is unclear. From germline, CDR1 is WNHNN and CDR2 SYGVQD (reference sequence). This CDR3 contains 13 residues. The V gene lost 3 bases and the J gene lost 5 bases, with 10 bases spanning the gap. CDR3 nucleotides: TGCGCCAGCAGTGAACTATTGGGAACTGAAGCTTTCTTT. This sequence encodes CASSELLGTEAFF.

This chain joins TRBV27 and TRBJ2-3, with a weak D call TRBD2 (6 bases). V was trimmed by 6 bases and J by 5 bases, leaving 21 bases between them. Germline CDR1 and CDR2: MNHEY and SMNVEV (reference sequence). This CDR3 is built from 16 residues. This CDR3 reads CASRTWTTSSRDTQYF. DNA for the CDR3: TGTGCCAGCAGGACATGGACTACATCGAGTAGAGATACGCAGTATTTT.

This clonotype was observed a handful of times. V and J are TRBV9 and TRBJ1-4; maybe TRBD1 (5 bases). CDR1 and CDR2 (germline): SGDLS, YYNGEE. The CDR3 loop spans 15 amino acids. Trimming stripped 4 bases from V and 8 bases from J, with 18 bases between. In DNA, the CDR3 is TGTGCCAGCAGCCGACAGCGAGTGACGGGGGAAAAACTGTTTTTT. Translation: CASSRQRVTGEKLFF.

This clonotype was recorded a few times. The chain joins TRBV9 to TRBJ2-6; D gene unclear. The CDR3 consists of 15 residues. CDR1 SGDLS and CDR2 YYNGEE come from the germline V gene. V lost 0 bases, J lost 4 bases, and 8 bases lay in between. Written as DNA, the CDR3 is TGTGCCAGCAGCGTAGACTCATTGGGGGCCAACGTCCTGACTTTC. Amino acid sequence: CASSVDSLGANVLTF.